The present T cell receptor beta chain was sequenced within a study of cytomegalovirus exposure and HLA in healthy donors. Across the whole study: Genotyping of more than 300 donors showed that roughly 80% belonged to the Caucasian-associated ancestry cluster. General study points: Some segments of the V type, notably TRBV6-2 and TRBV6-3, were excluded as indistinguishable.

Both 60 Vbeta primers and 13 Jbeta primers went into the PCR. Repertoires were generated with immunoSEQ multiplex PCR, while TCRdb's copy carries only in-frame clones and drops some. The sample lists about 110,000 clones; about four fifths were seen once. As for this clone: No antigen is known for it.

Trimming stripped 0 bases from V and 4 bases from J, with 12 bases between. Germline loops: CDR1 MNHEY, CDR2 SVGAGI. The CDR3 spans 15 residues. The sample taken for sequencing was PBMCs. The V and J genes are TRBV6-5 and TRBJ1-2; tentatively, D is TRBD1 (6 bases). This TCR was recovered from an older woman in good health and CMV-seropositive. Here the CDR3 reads CASSYSAMDSYGYTF. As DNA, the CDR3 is TGTGCCAGCAGTTACTCGGCTATGGACAGCTATGGCTACACCTTC.